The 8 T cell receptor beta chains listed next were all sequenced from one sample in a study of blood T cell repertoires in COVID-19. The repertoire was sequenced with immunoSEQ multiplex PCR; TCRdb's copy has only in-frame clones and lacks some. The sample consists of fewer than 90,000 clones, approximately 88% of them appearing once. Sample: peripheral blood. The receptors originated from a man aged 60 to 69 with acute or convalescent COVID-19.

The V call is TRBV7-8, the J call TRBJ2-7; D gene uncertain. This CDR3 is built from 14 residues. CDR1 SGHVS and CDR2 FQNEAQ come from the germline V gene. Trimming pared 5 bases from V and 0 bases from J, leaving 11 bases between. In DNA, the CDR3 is TGTGCCAGCAGCATACTAACGAGCTCCTACGAGCAGTACTTC. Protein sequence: CASSILTSSYEQYF.

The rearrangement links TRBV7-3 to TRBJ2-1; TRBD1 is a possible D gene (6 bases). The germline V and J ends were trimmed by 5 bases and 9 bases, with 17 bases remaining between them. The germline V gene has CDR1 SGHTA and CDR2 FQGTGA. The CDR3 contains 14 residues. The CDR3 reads CASSPSVQGSEQFF. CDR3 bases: TGTGCCAGCAGCCCTTCCGTACAGGGCAGTGAGCAGTTCTTC.

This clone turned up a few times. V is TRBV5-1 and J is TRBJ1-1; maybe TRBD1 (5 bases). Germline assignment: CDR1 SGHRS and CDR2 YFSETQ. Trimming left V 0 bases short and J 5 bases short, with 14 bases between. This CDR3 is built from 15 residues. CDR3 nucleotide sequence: TGCGCCAGCAGCTTGGGGGGCGGGATACAAACTGAAGCTTTCTTT. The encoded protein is CASSLGGGIQTEAFF. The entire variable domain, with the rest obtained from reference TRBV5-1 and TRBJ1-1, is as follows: KAGVTQTPRYLIKTRGQQVTLSCSPISGHRSVSWYQQTPGQGLQFLFEYFSETQRNKGNFPGRFSGRQFSNSRSEMNVSTLELGDSALYLCASSLGGGIQTEAFFGQGTRLTVV.

The CDR3 sequence is CASSVDASASYEQYF. CDR3 in DNA: TGTGCCAGCAGCGTAGACGCTAGCGCCTCCTACGAGCAGTACTTC. This sequence joins TRBV9 and TRBJ2-7; D is perhaps TRBD2 (6 bases). The germline CDR1 and CDR2 sequences are SGDLS and YYNGEE. This CDR3 contains 15 residues. Between the trimmed V and J ends, which lost 0 bases and 0 bases, there was a span of 10 bases.

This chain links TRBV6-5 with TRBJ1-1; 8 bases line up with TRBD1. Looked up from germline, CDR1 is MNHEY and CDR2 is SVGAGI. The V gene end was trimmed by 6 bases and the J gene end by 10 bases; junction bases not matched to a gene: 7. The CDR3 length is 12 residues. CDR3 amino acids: CASSQMGTGAFF. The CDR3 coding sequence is TGTGCCAGCAGCCAGATGGGGACAGGAGCTTTCTTT.

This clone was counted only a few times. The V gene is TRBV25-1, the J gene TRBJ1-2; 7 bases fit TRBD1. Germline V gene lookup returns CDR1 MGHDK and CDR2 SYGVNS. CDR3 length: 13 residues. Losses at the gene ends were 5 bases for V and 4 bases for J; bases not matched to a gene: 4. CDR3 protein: CASSRGQVYGYTF. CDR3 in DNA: TGTGCCAGCAGTCGCGGACAGGTCTATGGCTACACCTTC.

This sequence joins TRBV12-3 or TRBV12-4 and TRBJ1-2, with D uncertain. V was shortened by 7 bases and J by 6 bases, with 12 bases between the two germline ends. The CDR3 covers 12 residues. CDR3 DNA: TGTGCCAGCACCATCCTGGGAGATGGCTACACCTTC. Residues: CASTILGDGYTF.

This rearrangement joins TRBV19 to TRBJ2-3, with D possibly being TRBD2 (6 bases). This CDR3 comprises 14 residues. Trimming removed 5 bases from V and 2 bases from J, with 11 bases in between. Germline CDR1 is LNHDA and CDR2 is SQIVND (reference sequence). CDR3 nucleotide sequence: TGTGCCAGTAGTCAGGCGGGGTCCACAGATACGCAGTATTTT. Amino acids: CASSQAGSTDTQYF.